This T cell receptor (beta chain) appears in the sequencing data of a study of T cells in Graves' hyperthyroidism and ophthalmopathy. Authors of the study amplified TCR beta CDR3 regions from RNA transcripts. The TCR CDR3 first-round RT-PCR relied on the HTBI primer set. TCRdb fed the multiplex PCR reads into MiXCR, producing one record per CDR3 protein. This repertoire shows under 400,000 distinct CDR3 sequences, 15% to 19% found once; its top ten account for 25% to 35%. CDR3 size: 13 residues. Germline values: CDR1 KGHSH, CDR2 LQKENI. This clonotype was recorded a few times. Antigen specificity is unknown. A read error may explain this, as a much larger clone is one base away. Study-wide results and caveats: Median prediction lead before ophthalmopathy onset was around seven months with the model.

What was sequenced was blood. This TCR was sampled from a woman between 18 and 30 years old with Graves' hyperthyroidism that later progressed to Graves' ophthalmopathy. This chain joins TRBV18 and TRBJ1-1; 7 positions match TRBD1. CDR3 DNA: TGTGCCGGCTCACCCTGGGACAGAACTGAAGCTTTCTTT. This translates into CAGSPWDRTEAFF.